These 8 T cell receptor beta chains share one sample of origin, sequenced in a study of blood T cell repertoires in COVID-19. Sequenced by immunoSEQ multiplex PCR; TCRdb stores in-frame clones only, minus some. The sample yields around 100,000 clones, around nine tenths seen once. Specimen: peripheral blood. The receptor set was obtained from a human donor in a cohort sampled during active COVID-19.

The rearrangement links TRBV24-1 to TRBJ2-1, with D unclear. CDR1 and CDR2 from the germline V gene are KGHDR and SFDVKD. Trimming stripped 1 base from V and 3 bases from J, with 6 bases between. The CDR3 length is 14 residues. In DNA, the CDR3 is TGTGCCACCAGTGATTTTCCCAGCTACAATGAGCAGTTCTTC. Residues: CATSDFPSYNEQFF.

The CDR3 DNA sequence: TGTGCCAGTAGTGTGTGGGGGGAAATGAACACTGAAGCTTTCTTT. Its protein product is CASSVWGEMNTEAFF. J is TRBJ1-1 and V is TRBV19, with a tentative D call TRBD1 (5 bases). V gave up 5 bases and J gave up 0 bases, with 13 bases separating them. Germline CDR1 is LNHDA and CDR2 is SQIVND (reference sequence). The CDR3 length is 15 residues.

The V call is TRBV5-4, the J call TRBJ2-7; perhaps TRBD1 as D (5 bases). This CDR3 spans 13 amino acids. Germline CDR1 SGHNT, CDR2 YYREEE (reference sequence). With 0 bases removed from V and 7 bases from J, the gap between germline ends came to 11 bases. The CDR3 here is CASSLAPGKEQYF. As DNA, the CDR3 is TGTGCCAGCAGCTTGGCGCCAGGGAAAGAGCAGTACTTC.

This clone was picked up one time. The chain employs TRBV20-1 and TRBJ1-1; 7 nucleotides align to TRBD1. The V segment lost 3 bases and the J segment 3 bases; nucleotides outside the gene matches: 7. The CDR3 is made up of 14 amino acids. Looked up from germline, CDR1 is DFQATT and CDR2 is SNEGSKA (reference sequence). The CDR3 sequence: CSASTGAEYTEAFF. CDR3 DNA sequence: TGCAGTGCTAGTACAGGGGCTGAGTACACTGAAGCTTTCTTT.

The V call is TRBV27, the J call TRBJ2-3; possible D gene TRBD2, 6 bases. The V gene lost 3 bases and the J gene lost 8 bases, with 9 bases spanning the gap. The CDR3 consists of 12 residues. The germline V gene has CDR1 MNHEY and CDR2 SMNVEV (reference sequence). The DNA for the CDR3 is TGTGCCAGCAGTTTTTGGGGAGGTACGCAGTATTTT. This sequence encodes CASSFWGGTQYF.

The chain carries TRBV12-2 and TRBJ2-1; the table's D call of TRBD2 was not tested on the DNA. TRBV12-2 is a listed pseudogene. The CDR3 totals 21 residues. CDR3 coding DNA: TGTGCAAGTCGCCACACAATACTAGCGGGAGGGCCTCTCGAACTTTGGGATGAGCAGTTCTTC. It yields the protein CASRHTILAGGPLELWDEQFF.

The rearrangement links TRBV5-1 to TRBJ1-1; maybe TRBD1 (5 bases). Germline CDR1 is SGHRS and CDR2 is YFSETQ. The CDR3 contains 17 residues. V lost 1 base, J lost 1 base, and 17 bases lay in between. The CDR3 is CASSLTGILGRNTEAFF. In nucleotides, the CDR3 is TGCGCCAGCAGCTTGACAGGTATCCTAGGCCGGAACACTGAAGCTTTCTTT.

This chain uses TRBV30 with TRBJ1-5; no reliable D call. The CDR3 is made up of 13 amino acids. Deletions cut 3 bases from V and 6 bases from J, with 12 bases between. Germline V gene data show CDR1 as GTSNPN and CDR2 as SVGIG (reference sequence). In nucleotides, the CDR3 is TGTGCCTGGAGCACGACACCCAGTCAGCCCCAGCATTTT. Amino acid sequence: CAWSTTPSQPQHF. The complete variable domain, with remaining parts taken from reference TRBV30 and TRBJ1-5, reads SQTIHQWPATLVQPVGSPLSLECTVEGTSNPNLYWYRQAAGRGLQLLFYSVGIGQISSEVPQNLSASRPQDRQFILSSKKLLLSDSGFYLCAWSTTPSQPQHFGDGTRLSIL.